These 8 T cell receptor beta chains were sequenced from one sample in a study of regulatory T cells in long-lasting Graves disease. The time point is: persistent/refractory GD, antithyroid drugs over 5 years with positive TRAb. RNA from PBMCs was the source of the TCR library. Arm-PCR of CDR3 regions with iRepertoire HTBI primers generated TCR beta libraries. TCRdb passed the multiplex PCR reads through MiXCR, listing each CDR3 protein once. The table records about 470,000 distinct CDR3 sequences, about 20% of them present only once. The sample was peripheral blood mononuclear cells (PBMCs), taken when the disease was refractory, from a patient treated with antithyroid drugs. All receptors derive from a female donor with Graves disease.

CDR3 loop: CASYLDRGAGFNYGYTF. CDR3 coding DNA: TGTGCCAGCTACTTAGACAGGGGTGCGGGGTTCAACTATGGCTACACCTTC. The chain joins TRBV28 to TRBJ1-2; 8 bases match TRBD1. With V trimmed by 8 bases and J by 2 bases, 16 bases remained unmatched. Germline loops: CDR1 MDHEN, CDR2 SYDVKM. The CDR3 covers 17 residues.

This clonotype was seen only a few times. V is TRBV28 and J is TRBJ2-2; 9 nucleotides agree with TRBD2. Germline CDR1 reads MDHEN; CDR2 reads SYDVKM. The CDR3 has 16 residues. The junction had 8 bases not matched to a gene; V was cut back by 6 bases and J by 3 bases. The CDR3 DNA follows: TGTGCCAGCAGGGAATTAAGACTAGCGGACACCGGGGAGCTGTTTTTT. Protein sequence: CASRELRLADTGELFF.

Ten or more counts support this clonotype. The CDR3 spells CASSGGTYEQYF. The CDR3 DNA follows: TGTGCCAGTAGCGGGGGAACCTACGAGCAGTACTTC. This chain uses TRBV7-9 with TRBJ2-7, with TRBD2 matching 9 bases. Germline-derived CDR1 and CDR2 are SEHNR and FQNEAQ (reference sequence). This CDR3 has 12 amino acids. The V segment lost 9 bases and the J segment 2 bases; nucleotides outside the gene matches: 2.

At least ten counts were recorded for this clonotype. This rearrangement joins TRBV30 to TRBJ1-1, with unresolved D. CDR3 length: 14 amino acids. V was cut by 3 bases and J by 4 bases, with 15 bases left in between. The V gene's germline CDR1 is GTSNPN and CDR2 SVGIG (reference sequence). CDR3 in amino acids: CAWSKVRLGTEAFF. DNA of the CDR3: TGTGCCTGGAGCAAAGTCAGGTTAGGCACTGAAGCTTTCTTT.

In its sample, this clonotype was seen many times. This rearrangement joins TRBV2 to TRBJ2-7; D unresolved. The V end lost 10 bases, the J end lost 2 bases, and 15 bases lay between the germline ends. Per the germline V gene, CDR1 is SNHLY and CDR2 is FYNNEI. The CDR3 contains 13 residues. In DNA form, the CDR3 reads TGTGCCAACACTGCCCCGGAGCCCTACGAGCAGTACTTC. Protein sequence: CANTAPEPYEQYF.

This clonotype was seen repeatedly, ten times or more. The chain couples TRBV27 to TRBJ2-7, with D possibly being TRBD1 (6 bases). Germline V gene lookup returns CDR1 MNHEY and CDR2 SMNVEV (reference sequence). Trimming pared 4 bases from V and 3 bases from J, leaving 22 bases between. The CDR3 has 17 amino acids. CDR3 in DNA: TGTGCCAGCAGTTCCCTCATACAGGGTTGGAGAAACTACGAGCAGTACTTC. Amino acids: CASSSLIQGWRNYEQYF.

V and J are TRBV9 and TRBJ2-6, with D possibly TRBD1 on 6 matching bases. V dropped 4 bases and J dropped 4 bases, with 15 bases sitting between them. The CDR3 has 16 residues. From germline, CDR1 is SGDLS and CDR2 YYNGEE. CDR3 bases: TGTGCCAGCAGCCCGAGACAGGCGTCAGGGGCCAACGTCCTGACTTTC. This codes for CASSPRQASGANVLTF.

This clonotype was counted ten times or more. The chain links TRBV28 to TRBJ2-7; TRBD1 matches at 7 bases. Trimming at V came to 7 bases and at J to 2 bases, leaving 5 bases not matched to a gene. The length of the CDR3 is 13 residues. Germline V gene data show CDR1 as MDHEN and CDR2 as SYDVKM. The CDR3, as DNA: TGTGCCAGCACTCGGGACAGACCCTACGAGCAGTACTTC. This sequence encodes CASTRDRPYEQYF.